This is a list of T cell receptor beta chains from one sample in a study of blood T cell repertoires in COVID-19. Only in-frame clones appear in the TCRdb table, and some are missing; sequencing was by immunoSEQ multiplex PCR. The sample comprises 200,000 to 300,000 clones, about 85% of which are singletons, and 4% to 4.5% rests with the top ten. Sequenced material: peripheral blood. These receptors were obtained from a man aged 55 to 70 with acute or convalescent COVID-19. The CDR3 runs from the conserved cysteine through the conserved F or W.

J: TRBJ1-2; length: 16; V: TRBV4-1; CDR3: CASSQVWYAGVDGYTF
J: TRBJ2-4; length: 16; V: TRBV19; CDR3: CASSIPRGSSRNIQYF
J: TRBJ2-2; length: 13; V: TRBV19; CDR3: CASSRGNTGELFF
J: TRBJ2-4; length: 18; V: TRBV9; CDR3: CASSPSGDRFFSKNIQYF
J: TRBJ1-6; length: 14; V: TRBV5-4; CDR3: CASTVDIHNSPLHF
J: TRBJ1-3; length: 14; V: TRBV7-8; CDR3: CASKGGDSGNTIYF
J: TRBJ2-1; length: 17; V: TRBV9; CDR3: CASSVVGGGASYNEQFF
J: TRBJ2-7; length: 13; V: TRBV27; CDR3: CASSFGTGDEQYF
J: TRBJ2-2; length: 18; V: TRBV6-2/TRBV6-3; CDR3: CASSYGLAGSQSTGELFF
J: TRBJ1-1; length: 14; V: TRBV3-1/TRBV3-2; CDR3: CASSPFPGGSEAFF
J: TRBJ1-5; length: 15; V: TRBV2; CDR3: CASSRSRVGNQPQHF
J: TRBJ1-4; length: 15; V: TRBV9; CDR3: CASSVGGITNEKLFF
J: TRBJ2-2; length: 14; V: TRBV2; CDR3: CASSPWRGTGELFF
J: TRBJ2-2; length: 15; V: TRBV6-5; CDR3: CASRWTSGSSGELFF
J: TRBJ2-1; length: 14; V: TRBV5-1; CDR3: CASTLAGGFNEQFF
J: TRBJ2-1; length: 13; V: TRBV2; CDR3: CASSAGLVGEQFF
J: TRBJ2-7; length: 15; V: TRBV6-5; CDR3: CASGSRTGGSYEQYF
J: TRBJ2-5; length: 15; V: TRBV15; CDR3: CATSSAGQRFWAQYF